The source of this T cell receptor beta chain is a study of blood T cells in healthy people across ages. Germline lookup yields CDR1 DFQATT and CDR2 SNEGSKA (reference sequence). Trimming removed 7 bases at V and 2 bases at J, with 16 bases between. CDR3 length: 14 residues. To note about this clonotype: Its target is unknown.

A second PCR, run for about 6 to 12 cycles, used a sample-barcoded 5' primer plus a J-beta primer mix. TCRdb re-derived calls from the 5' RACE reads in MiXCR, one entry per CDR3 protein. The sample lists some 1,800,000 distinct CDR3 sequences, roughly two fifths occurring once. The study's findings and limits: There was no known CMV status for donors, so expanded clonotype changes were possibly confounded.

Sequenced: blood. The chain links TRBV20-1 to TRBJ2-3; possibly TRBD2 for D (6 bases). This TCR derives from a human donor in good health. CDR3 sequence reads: CSVNGGAYTDTQYF. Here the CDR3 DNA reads TGCAGTGTTAACGGCGGGGCCTACACAGATACGCAGTATTTT.